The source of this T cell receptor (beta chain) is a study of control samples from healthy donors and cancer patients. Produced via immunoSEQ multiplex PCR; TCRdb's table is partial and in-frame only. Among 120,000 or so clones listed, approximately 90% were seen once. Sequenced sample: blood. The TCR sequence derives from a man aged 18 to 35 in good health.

The CDR3 loop reads CASSKDRPNQPQHF. The CDR3 coding sequence is TGTGCCAGTAGTAAGGACAGGCCCAATCAGCCCCAGCATTTT. The rearrangement uses TRBV19 and TRBJ1-5; 7 bases line up with TRBD1. The CDR3 is 14 amino acids. V gave up 4 bases and J gave up 3 bases; unmatched junction bases: 3. Germline V gene sequence: CDR1 LNHDA, CDR2 SQIVND (reference sequence).